The 32 T cell receptor beta chains given below trace back to one sample, sequenced in a study of T cell clusters in autoimmune cytopenias. Roughly 38,000 genome equivalents of blood DNA were amplified for TRB. TRB was amplified by touch-down multiplex PCR, primer pools A and B combined. Following a re-call of the multiplex PCR reads, TCRdb has one entry per CDR3 protein and lacks DNA. The sample has 14,000 to 15,000 distinct CDR3 sequences. This sample was shared with a second study, whose subject was T cell repertoires in aging, cancer and after chemotherapy.

Sequencing was carried out using peripheral blood. These receptors were taken from a human donor in good health.

The rearrangement links TRBV6-5 to TRBJ2-1; TCRdb calls TRBD2, which cannot be checked without DNA. The germline gives CDR1 MNHEY, CDR2 SVGAGI. The CDR3 consists of 16 residues. This CDR3 is CASTPRGRVVYNEQFF.

This chain uses TRBV5-4 with TRBJ1-1. Germline assignment: CDR1 SGHNT and CDR2 YYREEE (reference sequence). This CDR3 spans 15 amino acids. The CDR3 loop reads CASSLGGPSNTEAFF.

The CDR3 region is CASSPRQGGELFF. The chain employs TRBV19 and TRBJ2-2; TCRdb's assignment of TRBD2 cannot be checked, as there is no DNA. Looked up from germline, CDR1 is LNHDA and CDR2 is SQIVND (reference sequence). This CDR3 has 13 amino acids.

V is TRBV15 and J is TRBJ2-7; TCRdb proposes TRBD2, but this gene call is untestable without DNA. Germline V lookup: CDR1 LNHNV, CDR2 YYDKDF (reference sequence). This CDR3 is built from 14 residues. CDR3 amino acids: CATSRGLAGYEQYF.

The chain links TRBV27 to TRBJ2-3. The CDR3 has 17 amino acids. Germline V gene data show CDR1 as MNHEY and CDR2 as SMNVEV (reference sequence). CDR3 protein: CASSLAGKYSSTDTQYF.

This chain uses TRBV27 with TRBJ2-7; TCRdb indicates TRBD1, and absent DNA this call remains unverified. The V gene's germline CDR1 is MNHEY and CDR2 SMNVEV (reference sequence). CDR3 length equals 13 residues. The CDR3 sequence is CASSLRDSYEQYF.

The chain couples TRBV11-3 to TRBJ2-1; with no DNA, the TCRdb D assignment of TRBD1 cannot be verified. Germline V gene lookup returns CDR1 SGHNT and CDR2 YENEEA. The CDR3 spans 16 residues. The CDR3 protein is CASSLEAGVGANEQFF.

The chain employs TRBV18 and TRBJ2-1; TCRdb names TRBD2, which stays unverified in the absence of DNA. The germline CDR1 and CDR2 sequences are KGHSH and LQKENI. There are 14 residues in the CDR3. CDR3 region: CASDRTALMDEQFF.

By frequency, this clonotype is medium-sized. J is TRBJ2-5 and V is TRBV6-5; the TCRdb D gene call, TRBD2, has no DNA to confirm it. Germline values: CDR1 MNHEY, CDR2 SVGAGI. The CDR3 loop spans 13 amino acids. The CDR3 is CASSSGWEQTQYF.

By frequency, this clonotype registers medium-sized. The chain has TRBV19 and TRBJ2-1. This CDR3 has 11 amino acids. CDR1 is LNHDA and CDR2 is SQIVND in the germline V gene (reference sequence). The CDR3 is CASSDSREQFF.

The gene calls are TRBV18 and TRBJ2-5. Per germline, CDR1 KGHSH and CDR2 LQKENI. CDR3 size: 13 residues. The CDR3 protein is CASSPRDEETQYF.

The genes are TRBV5-5 and TRBJ1-4; TCRdb's assignment of TRBD1 cannot be checked, as there is no DNA. The CDR3 runs to 16 residues. The germline V gene has CDR1 SGHKS and CDR2 YYEKEE (reference sequence). The CDR3 is CVSSAGRGRMGEKLFF.

The rearrangement joins TRBV13 to TRBJ2-3; TCRdb lists TRBD1, though no DNA is available to test this call. The germline V gene has CDR1 PRHDT and CDR2 FYEKMQ (reference sequence). The CDR3 covers 18 residues. CDR3 region: CASSLVGAGDRGGDTQYF.

This rearrangement joins TRBV7-9 to TRBJ2-6. CDR1 and CDR2 (germline): SEHNR, FQNEAQ (reference sequence). The CDR3 loop spans 15 amino acids. CDR3: CASARGSTGANVLTF.

The V gene is TRBV6-6, the J gene TRBJ2-5. The CDR3 runs to 12 residues. From germline, CDR1 is MNHNY and CDR2 SVGAGI (reference sequence). CDR3 amino acids: CASSYSVETQYF.

This chain connects TRBV6-5 to TRBJ2-1; without DNA, the TCRdb call of TRBD1 cannot be checked. The germline V gene encodes CDR1 MNHEY and CDR2 SVGAGI. The CDR3 is 15 residues long. The chain's CDR3 is CASSYKGRRGNEQFF.

The J gene is TRBJ2-3, the V gene TRBV5-1; there is no DNA to check the TCRdb D call of TRBD2. The CDR3 runs 15 residues. The germline CDR1 and CDR2 sequences are SGHRS and YFSETQ. The CDR3 sequence is CASSYTGTMGYTQYF.

The chain carries TRBV19 and TRBJ2-1. The CDR3 length is 11 residues. Germline CDR1 LNHDA, CDR2 SQIVND (reference sequence). Here the CDR3 reads CASSDRFEQFF.

This rearrangement joins TRBV5-4 to TRBJ1-1. Germline V gene data show CDR1 as SGHNT and CDR2 as YYREEE (reference sequence). This CDR3 comprises 11 residues. This CDR3 reads CASSDRTEAFF.

This chain connects TRBV5-1 to TRBJ2-5. The CDR3 spans 13 residues. CDR1 is SGHRS, CDR2 YFSETQ, per germline. This CDR3 reads CASSFGVQETQYF.

This clonotype ranks as medium-sized in terms of frequency. The chain combines TRBV29-1 with TRBJ2-1; as DNA is missing, the TRBD2 call by TCRdb cannot be tested. CDR1 and CDR2 from the germline V gene are SQVTM and ANQGSEA. The CDR3 consists of 15 residues. The CDR3 sequence is CSVYLADTIYNEQFF.

This chain links TRBV6-5 with TRBJ2-1; without DNA, the TCRdb call of TRBD2 cannot be checked. The CDR3 is 15 amino acids. Germline V gene lookup returns CDR1 MNHEY and CDR2 SVGAGI. The chain's CDR3 is CASNGRGVAYNEQFF.

The chain combines TRBV19 with TRBJ1-1. There are 12 residues in the CDR3. The V gene's germline CDR1 is LNHDA and CDR2 SQIVND (reference sequence). The CDR3 reads CASSTRTAEAFF.

The gene calls are TRBV10-1 and TRBJ1-2; TCRdb reports TRBD1, a call that lacks DNA to check it against. The CDR3 loop spans 11 amino acids. Looked up from germline, CDR1 is WNHNN and CDR2 is SYGVQD (reference sequence). The CDR3 sequence is CASSSGLGLTF.

The CDR3 reads CASSLRGTSVEDEQFF. The rearrangement joins TRBV27 to TRBJ2-1; there is no DNA to check the TCRdb D call of TRBD2. The CDR3 is 16 residues long. Germline V gene lookup returns CDR1 MNHEY and CDR2 SMNVEV (reference sequence).

The chain couples TRBV15 to TRBJ1-4; the TCRdb call, TRBD1, lacks DNA for checking. The germline CDR1 and CDR2 sequences are LNHNV and YYDKDF (reference sequence). This CDR3 is 14 amino acids long. The CDR3 spells CATSRDRTDEKLFF.

This sequence joins TRBV12-3 or TRBV12-4 and TRBJ1-5; TCRdb outputs TRBD1, but without DNA this stays unchecked. This CDR3 spans 14 amino acids. The CDR3 sequence is CASTTGLSGQPQHF.

The V and J genes are TRBV19 and TRBJ1-1. The CDR3 runs to 13 residues. Germline CDR1 is LNHDA and CDR2 is SQIVND (reference sequence). The CDR3 region is CASSIRFVTEAFF.

Frequency places this clonotype as medium-sized (0.01 to 0.1%). The chain carries TRBV19 and TRBJ2-1. This CDR3 spans 14 amino acids. Germline-derived CDR1 and CDR2 are LNHDA and SQIVND (reference sequence). The CDR3 region is CASSMGGTYNEQFF. The complete variable domain, with remaining parts taken from reference TRBV19 and TRBJ2-1, reads DGGITQSPKYLFRKEGQNVTLSCEQNLNHDAMYWYRQDPGQGLRLIYYSQIVNDFQKGDIAEGYSVSREKKESFPLTVTSAQKNPTAFYLCASSMGGTYNEQFFGPGTRLTVL.

The chain recombines TRBV6-5 with TRBJ1-2; the TRBD1 assignment by TCRdb is unverifiable without DNA. The length of the CDR3 is 14 residues. Germline lookup yields CDR1 MNHEY and CDR2 SVGAGI. CDR3 in amino acids: CASSPRASNYGYTF.

V usage is TRBV12-3 or TRBV12-4 and J usage is TRBJ2-3. The CDR3 contains 12 residues. CDR3: CASSFYTDTQYF.

The rearrangement joins TRBV12-3 or TRBV12-4 to TRBJ1-2. The CDR3 has 16 amino acids. The CDR3 sequence: CASSLPRRSRDYGYTF.